The clone carrying this T cell receptor beta chain was counted a few times. The treatment was: about 20 received Ad26.COV2.S at low or high dose, single or two shots; about 5 received placebo; per-sample allocation not given. Material that was analyzed had been drawn on day 63 after the first vaccine or placebo injection. The data belong to a study of Ad26.COV2.S vaccination and SARS-CoV-2 variants. Generated by immunoSEQ multiplex PCR, the TCRdb table keeps only in-frame clones and is missing some. This table holds fewer than 400,000 clones, around 85% found once. The sequenced sample was peripheral blood, obtained in a trial of Ad26.COV2.S vaccine versus placebo. The source is a person between 18 and 60 years old who received the Ad26.COV2.S COVID-19 vaccine or a placebo.

CDR3: CASSLASSGSPLHF. DNA of the CDR3: TGTGCCAGCAGTTTAGCTTCAAGTGGTTCACCCCTCCACTTT. The V and J genes are TRBV27 and TRBJ1-6, with D uncertain. Trimming pared 2 bases from V and 9 bases from J, leaving 11 bases between. Germline CDR1 is MNHEY and CDR2 is SMNVEV (reference sequence). CDR3 size: 14 residues.